These 31 T cell receptor beta chains share one sample of origin, sequenced in a study of cytomegalovirus exposure and HLA in healthy donors. In the PCR, 60 Vbeta and 13 Jbeta primers were used. Repertoires were generated with immunoSEQ multiplex PCR, while TCRdb's copy carries only in-frame clones and drops some. The sample consists of approximately 190,000 clones, 77% of them appearing once. Sequencing was performed on PBMCs. These receptors originate from a woman aged 25-40 years in good health and CMV-seropositive.

The genes are TRBV7-9 and TRBJ2-7; 9 nucleotides agree with TRBD1. The CDR3 runs to 13 residues. Trimming cost V 5 bases and J 2 bases; bases outside gene matches: 1. Germline V gene sequence: CDR1 SEHNR, CDR2 FQNEAQ (reference sequence). The CDR3 bases are TGTGCCAGCAGCCGGACAGGGGCCTACGAGCAGTACTTC. This gives the protein CASSRTGAYEQYF.

V usage is TRBV27 and J usage is TRBJ2-1; TRBD1 is a possible D gene (5 bases). The V gene's germline CDR1 is MNHEY and CDR2 SMNVEV (reference sequence). V gave up 0 bases and J gave up 5 bases, with 11 bases separating them. There are 15 residues in the CDR3. This chain's CDR3 is CASSLSQGSHNEQFF. DNA of the CDR3: TGTGCCAGCAGTTTATCCCAGGGAAGCCACAATGAGCAGTTCTTC.

This rearrangement joins TRBV2 to TRBJ1-1; D remains ambiguous. Germline V gene data show CDR1 as SNHLY and CDR2 as FYNNEI. V was pared by 5 bases and J by 1 base, with 8 bases between. The CDR3 is 13 amino acids. The DNA for the CDR3 is TGTGCCAGCAGTAGCAGGCCGAACACTGAAGCTTTCTTT. It is translated as CASSSRPNTEAFF.

This clone appeared a few times. The V gene is TRBV15, the J gene TRBJ2-1; D is undetermined. This CDR3 is 14 amino acids long. Germline lookup yields CDR1 LNHNV and CDR2 YYDKDF (reference sequence). The germline V and J ends were trimmed by 7 bases and 0 bases, with 10 bases remaining between them. The CDR3 DNA reads TGTGCCACCAAGATGAGCTTCTCCTACAATGAGCAGTTCTTC. This codes for CATKMSFSYNEQFF. Complete variable domain (other parts from reference TRBV15 and TRBJ2-1): DAMVIQNPRYQVTQFGKPVTLSCSQTLNHNVMYWYQQKSSQAPKLLFHYYDKDFNNEADTPDNFQSRRPNTSFCFLDIRSPGLGDTAMYLCATKMSFSYNEQFFGPGTRLTVL.

This clone showed up just once. This rearrangement joins TRBV27 to TRBJ2-2; D ambiguous. This CDR3 contains 13 residues. The V gene's germline CDR1 is MNHEY and CDR2 SMNVEV (reference sequence). V shed 4 bases and J shed 11 bases, with 14 bases lying between them. CDR3 DNA sequence: TGTGCCAGCAGTTCAATCCCACGCTACGAGCTGTTTTTT. Translated: CASSSIPRYELFF.

The rearrangement links TRBV5-4 to TRBJ2-6; the D gene is possibly TRBD1 (5 bases). V was pared by 4 bases and J by 2 bases, with 7 bases between. This CDR3 comprises 14 residues. CDR1 and CDR2 (germline): SGHNT, YYREEE (reference sequence). The CDR3 reads CASSAGPGANVLTF. DNA for the CDR3: TGTGCCAGCAGCGCAGGGCCTGGGGCCAACGTCCTGACTTTC.

The sample holds a few counts of this clone. The chain uses TRBV2 and TRBJ1-1; D is perhaps TRBD1 (6 bases). CDR1 and CDR2 (germline): SNHLY, FYNNEI. V lost 6 bases, J lost 5 bases, and 16 bases lay in between. The CDR3 contains 14 residues. As DNA, the CDR3 is TGTGCCAGCAGATACGACAGGACGGGGACTGAAGCTTTCTTT. It codes for CASRYDRTGTEAFF.

As DNA, the CDR3 is TGTGCCAGCAGCCTGGGGGGGATTCCTAAAAACATTCAGTACTTC. Translation: CASSLGGIPKNIQYF. The V and J genes are TRBV7-8 and TRBJ2-4, with 7 bases that match TRBD2. The germline gives CDR1 SGHVS, CDR2 FQNEAQ. This CDR3 is built from 15 residues. With 5 bases clipped from V and 4 bases from J, the junction kept 8 bases outside the gene matches.

The rearrangement uses TRBV27 and TRBJ2-3; 7 bases are a match to TRBD2. V shed 2 bases and J 2 bases; nucleotides not matched to a gene: 7. This CDR3 is built from 16 residues. CDR1 and CDR2 (germline): MNHEY, SMNVEV (reference sequence). CDR3 amino acids: CASSLLAELFTDTQYF. CDR3 DNA sequence: TGTGCCAGCAGTTTACTAGCGGAACTCTTCACAGATACGCAGTATTTT.

V gene TRBV7-8 combines with J gene TRBJ1-1; D is uncertain. This CDR3 is built from 12 residues. Germline V gives CDR1 SGHVS, CDR2 FQNEAQ. V was trimmed by 3 bases and J by 5 bases, leaving 7 bases between them. CDR3 nucleotide sequence: TGTGCCAGCAGCTTCCACGGGACTGAAGCTTTCTTT. The encoded protein is CASSFHGTEAFF. The whole variable domain, remainder taken from reference TRBV7-8 and TRBJ1-1, is GAGVSQSPRYKVAKRGQDVALRCDPISGHVSLFWYQQALGQGPEFLTYFQNEAQLDKSGLPSDRFFAERPEGSVSTLKIQRTQQEDSAVYLCASSFHGTEAFFGQGTRLTVV.

The chain combines TRBV9 with TRBJ1-5; weak D call: TRBD1 (5 bases). CDR1 is SGDLS, CDR2 YYNGEE, per germline. With 1 base removed from V and 4 bases from J, the gap between germline ends came to 9 bases. The CDR3 runs to 14 residues. DNA of the CDR3: TGTGCCAGCAGCGTACGACAGATAAATCAGCCCCAGCATTTT. This translates into CASSVRQINQPQHF.

The chain combines TRBV29-1 with TRBJ2-2; 8 bases map to TRBD2. Trimming took 4 bases from V and 6 from J; bases not matched to a gene: 7. There are 14 residues in the CDR3. CDR1 is SQVTM and CDR2 is ANQGSEA in the germline V gene. In DNA, the CDR3 is TGCAGCGTTGCGGGAGGGAGGGCCCCCGGGGAGCTGTTTTTT. Translating gives CSVAGGRAPGELFF.

The genes are TRBV5-1 and TRBJ2-1, with 16 bases aligning to TRBD2. Trimming at V came to 3 bases and at J to 10 bases, leaving 1 base not matched to a gene. CDR1 and CDR2 from the germline V gene are SGHRS and YFSETQ. CDR3 length: 14 amino acids. In nucleotides, the CDR3 is TGCGCCAGCAGCTCGGGACTAGCGGGAGGGGAGCAGTTCTTC. This gives the protein CASSSGLAGGEQFF.

To note about this clone: The identical CDR3 is also encoded by other nucleotide sequences in the sample. The rearrangement links TRBV7-2 to TRBJ2-7, with 7 bases fitting TRBD2. The CDR3 consists of 13 residues. J was trimmed by 3 bases and V by 1 base; bases with no gene match: 0. CDR1 and CDR2 (germline): SGHTA, FQGNSA. The CDR3 protein is CASSLGGGYEQYF. As DNA, the CDR3 is TGTGCCAGCAGCTTAGGGGGGGGCTACGAGCAGTACTTC.

This chain uses TRBV4-2 with TRBJ2-5; TRBD2 agrees at 7 bases. Germline V gene data show CDR1 as LGHNA and CDR2 as YNFKEQ. V shed 1 base, J shed 5 bases, and the junction held 4 bases outside the gene matches. The CDR3 runs to 14 residues. CDR3 sequence: CASSQGGSSETQYF. CDR3 in DNA: TGTGCCAGCAGCCAAGGCGGGAGCTCGGAGACCCAGTACTTC.

The V and J genes are TRBV4-1 and TRBJ2-4; D is possibly TRBD2 (6 bases). Trimming shortened V by 1 base and J by 5 bases, and 12 bases separated the two germline ends. From germline, CDR1 is MGHRA and CDR2 YSYEKL. The CDR3 has 15 residues. CDR3: CASSQGMREENIQYF. DNA for the CDR3: TGCGCCAGCAGCCAAGGAATGCGGGAAGAAAACATTCAGTACTTC.

The chain uses TRBV5-1 and TRBJ2-3, with TRBD2 matching 8 bases. Germline V gives CDR1 SGHRS, CDR2 YFSETQ. The V segment lost 3 bases and the J segment 1 base; nucleotides outside the gene matches: 7. The length of the CDR3 is 16 residues. The CDR3 region is CASSSLSGGGTDTQYF. DNA of the CDR3: TGCGCCAGCAGCTCCCTAAGCGGGGGAGGCACAGATACGCAGTATTTT.

A few counts support this clone. J is TRBJ2-7 and V is TRBV4-1, with 8 bases that match TRBD1. The V and J ends lost 4 bases and 4 bases, in that order; junction bases with no gene match: 12. CDR3 length equals 16 residues. CDR1 and CDR2 (germline): MGHRA, YSYEKL. The CDR3 DNA is TGCGCCAGCAGCCGCGGAATGGGACAGGCGACGTACGAGCAGTACTTC. It yields the protein CASSRGMGQATYEQYF.

The rearrangement uses TRBV19 and TRBJ1-1; 9 bases agree with TRBD1. After removal of 9 bases from V and 2 bases from J, the junction contained 10 bases not matched to a gene. From germline, CDR1 is LNHDA and CDR2 SQIVND (reference sequence). CDR3 length: 15 amino acids. As DNA, the CDR3 is TGTGCCAGCCTTGGACAGGGGAGTAGAAACACTGAAGCTTTCTTT. Protein sequence: CASLGQGSRNTEAFF. Using reference TRBV19 and TRBJ1-1 for the parts outside the CDR3, the full variable domain is DGGITQSPKYLFRKEGQNVTLSCEQNLNHDAMYWYRQDPGQGLRLIYYSQIVNDFQKGDIAEGYSVSREKKESFPLTVTSAQKNPTAFYLCASLGQGSRNTEAFFGQGTRLTVV.

The V gene is TRBV28, the J gene TRBJ1-1; 7 bases fit TRBD1. The CDR3 is 17 residues long. Germline assignment: CDR1 MDHEN and CDR2 SYDVKM. Trimming at V came to 5 bases and at J to 0 bases, leaving 12 bases not matched to a gene. The DNA of the CDR3 is TGTGCCAGCAGTAATACAGGGTGGACAGGAATGAACACTGAAGCTTTCTTT. It is translated as CASSNTGWTGMNTEAFF.

This clone came up a few times. CDR3 DNA: TGTGCCAGCAGCGCCCCCCAGGGTCCCGGAAACACCATATATTTT. Protein: CASSAPQGPGNTIYF. The chain couples TRBV9 to TRBJ1-3; the D gene is possibly TRBD1 (5 bases). The CDR3 has 15 amino acids. V gave up 3 bases and J gave up 4 bases, with 14 bases separating them. Germline CDR1 and CDR2: SGDLS and YYNGEE.

This chain joins TRBV2 and TRBJ1-5; 7 bases agree with TRBD1. Germline assignment: CDR1 SNHLY and CDR2 FYNNEI. J lost 6 bases, V lost 6 bases, and 5 bases had no gene match. This CDR3 region has 13 residues. This CDR3 is CASSLTGTQPQHF. The CDR3 coding sequence is TGTGCCAGCAGCCTGACAGGGACTCAGCCCCAGCATTTT.

J is TRBJ2-7 and V is TRBV7-9; a weak D match, TRBD2 (5 bases). Germline assignment: CDR1 SEHNR and CDR2 FQNEAQ (reference sequence). The CDR3 contains 13 residues. Deletions cut 8 bases from V and 6 bases from J, with 17 bases between. The DNA of the CDR3 is TGTGCCAGCCGGAGGATGAGGGATGCCGAGCAGTACTTC. It specifies CASRRMRDAEQYF. The variable domain in full, with the rest retrieved from reference TRBV7-9 and TRBJ2-7, is DTGVSQNPRHKITKRGQNVTFRCDPISEHNRLYWYRQTLGQGPEFLTYFQNEAQLEKSRLLSDRFSAERPKGSFSTLEIQRTEQGDSAMYLCASRRMRDAEQYFGPGTRLTVT.

The chain joins TRBV27 to TRBJ2-3; TRBD1 matches 7 bases. The germline V gene has CDR1 MNHEY and CDR2 SMNVEV (reference sequence). Trimming removed 5 bases from V and 6 bases from J; junction bases left unmatched: 11. The CDR3 has 15 amino acids. The CDR3 protein is CASSDRDSTRDTQYF. In nucleotides, the CDR3 is TGTGCCAGCAGTGACCGGGACAGTACGAGGGATACGCAGTATTTT.

The rearrangement links TRBV27 to TRBJ2-5; 7 nucleotides align to TRBD2. V lost 2 bases and J lost 2; bases outside the gene matches: 2. The germline V gene has CDR1 MNHEY and CDR2 SMNVEV (reference sequence). The CDR3 contains 14 residues. The CDR3, as DNA: TGTGCCAGCAGTTTAACTAGCGCGCAAGAGACCCAGTACTTC. This codes for CASSLTSAQETQYF.

Turning to this clone: Germline and junction disagree at one end, which may indicate a read error. V is TRBV28 and J is TRBJ2-7; TRBD1 is a possible D gene (6 bases). The CDR3 covers 16 residues. Germline lookup yields CDR1 MDHEN and CDR2 SYDVKM. This CDR3 reads CASSPRQAIASSEQYF. CDR3 DNA: TGTGCCAGCAGTCCCCGACAGGCCATCGCTTCCTCCGAGCAGTACTTC.

The chain is built from TRBV29-1 and TRBJ2-3; 10 nucleotides align to TRBD1. The CDR3 covers 15 residues. Losses at the gene ends were 4 bases for V and 1 base for J; bases not matched to a gene: 5. From germline, CDR1 is SQVTM and CDR2 ANQGSEA. CDR3 loop: CSVARGTGGTDTQYF. CDR3 coding DNA: TGCAGCGTTGCCCGTGGGACAGGGGGCACAGATACGCAGTATTTT.

This chain uses TRBV9 with TRBJ1-1; 7 bases align to TRBD1. Per germline, CDR1 SGDLS and CDR2 YYNGEE. The CDR3 covers 15 residues. Unmatched junction bases numbered 8, after V lost 3 bases and J lost 3 bases. CDR3 coding DNA: TGTGCCAGCAGCGCGACAGGGATAGGGTACACTGAAGCTTTCTTT. This codes for CASSATGIGYTEAFF.

A few counts support this clone. The chain recombines TRBV10-3 with TRBJ2-6; possibly TRBD1 for D (6 bases). Germline CDR1 reads ENHRY; CDR2 reads SYGVKD. The CDR3 is 14 amino acids. V shed 5 bases and J shed 3 bases, with 8 bases lying between them. CDR3 in amino acids: CAISTGNGANVLTF. The CDR3 nucleotides are TGTGCCATCAGTACAGGGAATGGGGCCAACGTCCTGACTTTC.

The rearrangement uses TRBV5-1 and TRBJ1-3; 7 bases map to TRBD1. V shed 3 bases and J 0 bases; nucleotides not matched to a gene: 6. This CDR3 is built from 16 residues. Germline V gene lookup returns CDR1 SGHRS and CDR2 YFSETQ. CDR3 residues: CASSSETGSSGNTIYF. CDR3 sequence (DNA): TGCGCCAGCAGCTCTGAGACAGGGAGCTCTGGAAACACCATATATTTT.

The CDR3 region is CSVHRGAGGELFF. The CDR3 DNA sequence: TGCAGCGTCCACCGCGGGGCCGGCGGGGAGCTGTTTTTT. This chain links TRBV29-1 with TRBJ2-2; D possibly corresponds to TRBD2 (6 bases). The germline gives CDR1 SQVTM, CDR2 ANQGSEA. CDR3 length equals 13 residues. Trimming left V 6 bases short and J 7 bases short, with 15 bases between.